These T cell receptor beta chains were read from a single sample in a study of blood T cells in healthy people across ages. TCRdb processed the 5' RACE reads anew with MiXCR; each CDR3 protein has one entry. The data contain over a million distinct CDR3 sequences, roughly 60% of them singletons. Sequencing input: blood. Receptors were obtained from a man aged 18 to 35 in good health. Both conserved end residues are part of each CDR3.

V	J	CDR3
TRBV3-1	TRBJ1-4	CASSQTTGSREEKLFF
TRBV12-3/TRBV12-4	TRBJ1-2	CASTRTRRDYGYTF
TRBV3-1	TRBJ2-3	CASTGTDTQYF
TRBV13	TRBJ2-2	CASRDSGKRNTGELFF
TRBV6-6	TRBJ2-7	CASSFPTSGSTYEQYF
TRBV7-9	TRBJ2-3	CASSLARVTDTQYF
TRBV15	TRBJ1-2	CATGRVRLTDGGYTF
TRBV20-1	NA	CSARDRGLNIQYF
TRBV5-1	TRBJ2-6	CASSSQDAGANVLTF
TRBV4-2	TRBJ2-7	CASSQNRVPSYEQYF
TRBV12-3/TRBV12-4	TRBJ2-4	CASTDRNIQYF
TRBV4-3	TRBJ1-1	CASSQTNRVNTEAFF
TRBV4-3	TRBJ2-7	CASSQDVGQPYEQYF
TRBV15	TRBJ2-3	CATGRVSADTQYF
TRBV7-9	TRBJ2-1	CASSPQGVVNEQFF
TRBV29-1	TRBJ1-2	CSVNQTTLRDGYTF
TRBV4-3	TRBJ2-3	CASSQVYTTDTQYF
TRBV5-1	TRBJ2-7	CARRISEFYEQYF
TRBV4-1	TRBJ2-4	CASSRNIGLDKNIQYF
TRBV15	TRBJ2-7	CATSTFPGRASSYEQYF
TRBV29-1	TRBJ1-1	CSVDAWGENTEAFF
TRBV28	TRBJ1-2	CASSPTEGYWNGYTF
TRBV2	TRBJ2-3	CATTIAGGRTDTQYF
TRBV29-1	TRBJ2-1	CSVRQGGDEQFF
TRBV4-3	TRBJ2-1	CASSQGTGGYNNEQFF
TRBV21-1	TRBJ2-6	CASSKGRGTGVSGANVLTF
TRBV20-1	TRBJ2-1	CSVATLTSGGPPYNEQFF
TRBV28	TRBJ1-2	CASSLYPGQKVYGYTF
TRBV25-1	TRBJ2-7	CASSGPGSPYEQYF
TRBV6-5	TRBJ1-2	CASSYLQSGAGGYTF
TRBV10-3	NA	CATQDNNAYEQYF
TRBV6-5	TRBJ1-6	CASSVTAGQFNSPLHF
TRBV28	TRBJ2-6	CASSFTTTVLSSSGANVLTF
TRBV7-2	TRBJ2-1	CASSDRTEGNEQFF
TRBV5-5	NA	CASIPEGDFYYPLHEQYF